One and the same sample provided the 16 T cell receptor beta chains below, sequenced in a study of Graves' ophthalmopathy and Graves' hyperthyroidism. TCR beta CDR3 amplification used RNA transcripts. HTBI primers served in a first-round RT-PCR, which a second-round multiplex PCR followed. TCRdb itself ran the multiplex PCR reads through MiXCR, one entry per CDR3 protein. The table has approximately 160,000 distinct CDR3 sequences, less than 45% seen once. Sequenced material: peripheral blood. The receptors here all came from a woman in her 40s with Graves' ophthalmopathy.

The V and J genes are TRBV6-1 and TRBJ1-2; 9 bases line up with TRBD1. The germline V gene encodes CDR1 MNHNS and CDR2 SASEGT. There are 14 residues in the CDR3. After removal of 1 base from V and 6 bases from J, the junction contained 3 bases not matched to a gene. As DNA, the CDR3 is TGTGCCAGCAGTGAAGGACAGGGGGTACATGGCTACACCTTC. Its protein product is CASSEGQGVHGYTF.

The chain couples TRBV29-1 to TRBJ1-1; D unresolved. Trimming stripped 7 bases from V and 4 bases from J, with 13 bases between. The CDR3 contains 12 residues. CDR1 and CDR2 from the germline V gene are SQVTM and ANQGSEA. The CDR3 bases are TGCAGCGGTACCCGGTTCCGCACTGAAGCTTTCTTT. It translates to CSGTRFRTEAFF.

This clonotype has ten or more counts. V is TRBV6-5 and J is TRBJ1-5; 11 bases are a match to TRBD1. The ends lost 7 bases at V and 0 bases at J; junction bases unmatched: 5. The CDR3 length is 16 residues. CDR1 is MNHEY, CDR2 SVGAGI, per germline. The CDR3 DNA reads TGTGCCAGCAACCGGACAGGGGGCGATAGCAATCAGCCCCAGCATTTT. Protein product: CASNRTGGDSNQPQHF.

This clonotype was seen only a few times. The chain recombines TRBV28 with TRBJ1-2; TRBD1 aligns across 7 bases. Germline V CDR1 and CDR2: MDHEN, SYDVKM. After removal of 6 bases from V and 5 bases from J, the junction contained 15 bases not matched to a gene. This CDR3 comprises 16 residues. CDR3 sequence (DNA): TGTGCCAGCAGGAACGACAGGGCAGGTGGAACTTATGGCTACACCTTC. This translates into CASRNDRAGGTYGYTF.

This clonotype was detected many times. This chain links TRBV10-2 with TRBJ2-7, with D possibly TRBD2 on 6 matching bases. The CDR3 is 14 residues long. Germline CDR1 and CDR2: WSHSY and SAAADI. V gave up 0 bases and J gave up 7 bases, with 13 bases separating them. The CDR3 is CASSESWGVREQYF. CDR3 nucleotides: TGCGCCAGCAGTGAGTCGTGGGGGGTGAGGGAGCAGTACTTC.

The V and J genes are TRBV12-3 or TRBV12-4 and TRBJ2-5; the D gene is possibly TRBD2 (5 bases). The ends were cut back, 8 bases at V and 0 bases at J, with 13 bases in the middle. This CDR3 contains 14 residues. CDR3 sequence: CASSPPGNQETQYF. In nucleotides, the CDR3 is TGTGCCAGCTCACCCCCGGGAAACCAAGAGACCCAGTACTTC.

This clonotype was detected once. V gene TRBV28 combines with J gene TRBJ1-1; TRBD1 agrees at 9 bases. Trimming cost V 6 bases and J 4 bases; bases outside gene matches: 9. The CDR3 loop spans 15 amino acids. From germline, CDR1 is MDHEN and CDR2 SYDVKM. The CDR3 spells CASRELQGASTEAFF. In nucleotides, the CDR3 is TGTGCCAGCAGAGAATTACAGGGGGCAAGCACTGAAGCTTTCTTT.

Ten or more counts support this clonotype. A single base separates this from a much larger clone, so it may be a read error. CDR3 sequence reads: CASSEGPGSTIYF. The CDR3 nucleotides are TGTGCCAGCAGTGAAGGGCCGGGAAGCACCATATATTTT. This chain uses TRBV2 with TRBJ1-3, with D unclear. This CDR3 is 13 amino acids long. The V gene's germline CDR1 is SNHLY and CDR2 FYNNEI.

This clonotype showed up many times. The J gene is TRBJ2-7, the V gene TRBV18, with D perhaps matching TRBD1 or TRBD2 (5 bases each). The length of the CDR3 is 13 residues. The germline V and J ends were trimmed by 3 bases and 2 bases, with 8 bases remaining between them. Germline V gives CDR1 KGHSH, CDR2 LQKENI. The CDR3 protein is CASSPPGPYEQYF. The CDR3 coding sequence is TGTGCCAGCTCACCCCCGGGGCCCTACGAGCAGTACTTC.

The chain carries TRBV6-2 or TRBV6-3 and TRBJ1-5; unclear D gene. Germline CDR1 and CDR2: MNHEY and SVGEGT. V dropped 6 bases and J dropped 5 bases, with 14 bases sitting between them. This CDR3 comprises 14 residues. CDR3 DNA: TGTGCCAGCAGCCCCCTAGTCAGCGATCAGCCCCAGCATTTT. Translated, it gives CASSPLVSDQPQHF.

CDR3 DNA sequence: TGTGCCAGCTCCGGGGGGGTCGAGACCCAGTACTTC. It encodes CASSGGVETQYF. The chain carries TRBV6-5 and TRBJ2-5; 8 nucleotides match TRBD2. The CDR3 runs 12 residues. Germline V CDR1 and CDR2: MNHEY, SVGAGI. V trimming: 8 bases; J trimming: 5 bases; junction bases outside the gene matches: 4.

This clonotype appeared many times. The chain combines TRBV6-2 or TRBV6-3 with TRBJ1-1, with D possibly matching TRBD1 (6 bases). Trimming pared 5 bases from V and 5 bases from J, leaving 15 bases between. Germline V lookup: CDR1 MNHEY, CDR2 SVGEGT. The CDR3 covers 14 residues. The CDR3 region has the DNA TGTGCCAGCAGTATACAGGGAGCTGGGACTGAAGCTTTCTTT. This translates into CASSIQGAGTEAFF.

This clonotype was detected ten times or more. The rearrangement links TRBV4-2 to TRBJ1-6; 9 nucleotides agree with TRBD1. The germline V gene encodes CDR1 LGHNA and CDR2 YNFKEQ. Losses at the gene ends were 0 bases for V and 13 bases for J; bases not matched to a gene: 10. The CDR3 runs 16 residues. CDR3 sequence (DNA): TGTGCCAGCAGCCAAGAACAGGGACAGGGAACAGTCCCCCTCCACTTT. It yields the protein CASSQEQGQGTVPLHF.

The chain couples TRBV9 to TRBJ2-5; 9 nucleotides line up with TRBD2. Germline V gene sequence: CDR1 SGDLS, CDR2 YYNGEE. J lost 4 bases, V lost 3 bases, and 10 bases had no gene match. The CDR3 consists of 16 residues. CDR3: CASSDGRLAGRETQYF. DNA for the CDR3: TGTGCCAGCAGCGACGGGAGGCTAGCGGGACGAGAGACCCAGTACTTC. The full variable domain, rest sourced from reference TRBV9 and TRBJ2-5, is DSGVTQTPKHLITATGQRVTLRCSPRSGDLSVYWYQQSLDQGLQFLIQYYNGEERAKGNILERFSAQQFPDLHSELNLSSLELGDSALYFCASSDGRLAGRETQYFGPGTRLLVL.

This clonotype occurred many times. The V and J genes are TRBV20-1 and TRBJ2-7; 7 bases are shared with TRBD2. CDR3 size: 13 residues. Per the germline V gene, CDR1 is DFQATT and CDR2 is SNEGSKA (reference sequence). Germline trimming cut 1 base from V and 6 bases from J; bases unmatched to any gene: 6. The DNA of the CDR3 is TGCAGTGCTAGAGCGGGGGGAGACGGCGAGCAGTACTTC. This translates into CSARAGGDGEQYF.

This clonotype was recorded many times. This chain joins TRBV28 and TRBJ2-7; no firm D call. Trimming removed 3 bases from V and 2 bases from J, with 17 bases in between. The CDR3 extends over 16 amino acids. Germline V gene sequence: CDR1 MDHEN, CDR2 SYDVKM. The CDR3 spells CASSFFGLDGAYEQYF. DNA for the CDR3: TGTGCCAGCAGTTTCTTCGGGCTGGACGGAGCCTACGAGCAGTACTTC.